This TCR beta chain is drawn from a study of PD-L1 blockade in urothelial cancer. CDR3 length: 13 residues. CDR1 is SNHLY and CDR2 is FYNNEI in the germline V gene. Trimming at V came to 8 bases and at J to 4 bases, leaving 7 bases not matched to a gene. The protocol was immunoSEQ multiplex PCR, while the TCRdb copy is restricted to in-frame clones and leaves out a portion. The sample shows around 100,000 clones, around 87% of them seen only once. Time point of the sample: pretreatment peripheral blood. Peripheral blood mononuclear cells were collected from every patient before and during treatment, yielding between 1 and 8 samples per patient.

This receptor was taken from a man aged 55 to 70 with urothelial cancer. The input for sequencing was PBMCs, taken around atezolizumab (anti-PD-L1) treatment. The rearrangement joins TRBV2 to TRBJ2-5; 7 nucleotides agree with TRBD1. The CDR3 reads CASEVRGSETQYF. As DNA, the CDR3 is TGTGCCAGCGAGGTCAGGGGGTCAGAGACCCAGTACTTC.